This T cell receptor beta chain originates from a study of control samples from healthy donors and cancer patients. Assay: immunoSEQ multiplex PCR; the TCRdb copy retains only in-frame clones and omits some. Seen here are around 110,000 clones, nearly 95% observed once, and the top ten hold roughly 2.6%. Deletions cut 0 bases from V and 2 bases from J, with 5 bases between. This CDR3 contains 14 residues. Germline assignment: CDR1 MNHNY and CDR2 SVGAGI (reference sequence). The chain recombines TRBV6-6 with TRBJ1-5; D is unresolved. Sequences were obtained from blood. This receptor was obtained from a man between 25 and 39 years old in good health. The CDR3 DNA is TGTGCCAGCAGTTACTCAATCGGCAATCAGCCCCAGCATTTT. Protein product: CASSYSIGNQPQHF.